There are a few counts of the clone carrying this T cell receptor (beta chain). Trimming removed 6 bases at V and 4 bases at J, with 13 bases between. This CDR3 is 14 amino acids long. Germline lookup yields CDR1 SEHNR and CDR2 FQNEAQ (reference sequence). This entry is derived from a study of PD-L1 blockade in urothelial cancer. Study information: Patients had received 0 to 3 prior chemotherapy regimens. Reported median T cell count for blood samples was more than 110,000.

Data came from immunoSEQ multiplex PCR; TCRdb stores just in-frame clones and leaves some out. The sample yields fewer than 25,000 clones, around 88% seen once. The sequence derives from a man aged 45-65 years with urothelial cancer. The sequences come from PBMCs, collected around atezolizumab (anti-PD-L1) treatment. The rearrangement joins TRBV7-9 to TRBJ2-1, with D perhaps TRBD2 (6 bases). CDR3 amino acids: CASSSSVRYNEQFF. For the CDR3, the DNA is TGTGCCAGCAGTTCTAGCGTGCGTTACAATGAGCAGTTCTTC.